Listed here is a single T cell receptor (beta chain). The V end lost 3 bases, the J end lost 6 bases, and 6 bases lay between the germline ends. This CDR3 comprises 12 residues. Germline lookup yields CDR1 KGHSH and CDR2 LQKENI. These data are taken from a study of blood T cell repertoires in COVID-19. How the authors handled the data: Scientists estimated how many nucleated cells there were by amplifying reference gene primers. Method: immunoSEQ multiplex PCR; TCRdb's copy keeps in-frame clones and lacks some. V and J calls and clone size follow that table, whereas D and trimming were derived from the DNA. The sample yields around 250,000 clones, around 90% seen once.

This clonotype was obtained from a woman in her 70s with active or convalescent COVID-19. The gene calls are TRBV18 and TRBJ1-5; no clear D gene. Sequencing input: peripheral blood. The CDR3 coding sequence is TGTGCCAGCTCACCCTCAGGTCAGCCCCAGCATTTT. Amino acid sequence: CASSPSGQPQHF.